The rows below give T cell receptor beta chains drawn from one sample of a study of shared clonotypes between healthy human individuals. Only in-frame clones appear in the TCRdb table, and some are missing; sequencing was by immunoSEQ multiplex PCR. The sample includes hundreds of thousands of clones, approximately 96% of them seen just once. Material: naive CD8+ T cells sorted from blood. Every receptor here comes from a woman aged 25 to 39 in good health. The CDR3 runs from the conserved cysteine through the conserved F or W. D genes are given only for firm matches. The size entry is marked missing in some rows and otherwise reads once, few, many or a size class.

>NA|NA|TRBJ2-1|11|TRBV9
TGTGCCAGCAGCACCGGGGCCGAGCAGTTCTTC
CASSTGAEQFF
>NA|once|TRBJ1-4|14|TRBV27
TGTGCCAGCAGTTTGGGGCAAGGAGGGGAAAAACTGTTTTTT
CASSLGQGGEKLFF
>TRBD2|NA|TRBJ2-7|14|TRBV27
TGTGCCAGCAGTCGCCGGGGGGGCCCCTACGAGCAGTACTTC
CASSRRGGPYEQYF
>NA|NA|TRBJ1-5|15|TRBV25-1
TGTGCCAGCAGTGCCTCGTCGGGAGGAAATCAGCCCCAGCATTTT
CASSASSGGNQPQHF
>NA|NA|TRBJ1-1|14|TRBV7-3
TGTGCCAGCAGCTTAATCAGGGGAAACACTGAAGCTTTCTTT
CASSLIRGNTEAFF
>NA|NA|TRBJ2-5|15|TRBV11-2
TGTGCCAGCAGGCCAACCCTCCTAACGGAAGAGACCCAGTACTTC
CASRPTLLTEETQYF
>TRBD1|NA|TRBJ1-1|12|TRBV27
TGTGCCAGCAGTTTCCCAGGGGGCGAATCTTTCTTT
CASSFPGGESFF
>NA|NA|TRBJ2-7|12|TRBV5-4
TGTGCCAGCAGCTTGGAGGGCTACGAGCAGTACTTC
CASSLEGYEQYF
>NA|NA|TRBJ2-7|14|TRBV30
TGTGCCTGGAGTGTAGTGCCCGCCTCCTACGAGCAGTACTTC
CAWSVVPASYEQYF
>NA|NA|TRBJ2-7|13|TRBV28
TGTGCCAGCAGTTTACCCCTTTCCTACGAGCAGTACTTC
CASSLPLSYEQYF
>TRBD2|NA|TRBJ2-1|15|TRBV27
TGTGCCAGCAGTTCTTGGGGACTAGCGGGTACTCAGGGGTTCTTC
CASSSWGLAGTQGFF
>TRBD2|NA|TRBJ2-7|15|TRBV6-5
TGTGCCAGCAGTCCCTTACTACTAGCGGAGTACGAGCAGTACTTC
CASSPLLLAEYEQYF
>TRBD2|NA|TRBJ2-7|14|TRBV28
TGTGCCAGCAAAGGACTAGCGGGTTTATACGAGCAGTACTTC
CASKGLAGLYEQYF
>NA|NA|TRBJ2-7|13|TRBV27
TGTGCCAGCAGTTTTCCGGGGAACTACGAGCAGTACTTC
CASSFPGNYEQYF
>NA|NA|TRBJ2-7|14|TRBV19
TGTGCCAGTAGTTCCCGGGACGTAGCCTACGAGCAGTACTTC
CASSSRDVAYEQYF
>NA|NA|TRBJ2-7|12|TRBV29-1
TGCAGCGTTGGGGACAAAGGGATCGAGCAGTACTTC
CSVGDKGIEQYF
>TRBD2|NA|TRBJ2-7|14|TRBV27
TGTGCCAGCAGTTTAGGGACTAGCGGATACGAGCAGTACTTC
CASSLGTSGYEQYF
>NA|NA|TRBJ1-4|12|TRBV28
TGTGCCAGCAGTTTCGCGGTTGAAAAACTGTTTTTT
CASSFAVEKLFF
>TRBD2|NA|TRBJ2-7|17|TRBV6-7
TGTGCCAGCCACCAGGTCCACCCTAGGGAGGGCTACTACGAGCAGTACTTC
CASHQVHPREGYYEQYF
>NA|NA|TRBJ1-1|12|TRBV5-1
TGCGCCAGCAGCTCTACGGCCACTGAAGCTTTCTTT
CASSSTATEAFF
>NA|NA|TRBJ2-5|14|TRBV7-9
TGTGCCAGCAGACACCGGGACCGACAAGAGACCCAGTACTTC
CASRHRDRQETQYF
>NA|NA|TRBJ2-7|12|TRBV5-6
TGTGCCAGCAGCTTGGTATTCGAGGAGCAGTACTTC
CASSLVFEEQYF
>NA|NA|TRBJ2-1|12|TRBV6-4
TGTGCCAGCAGTGACTCCTACAATGAGCAGTTCTTC
CASSDSYNEQFF
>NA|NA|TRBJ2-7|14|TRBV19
TGTGCCAGTAGTATAGGGGGAGCCTCCTACGAGCAGTACTTC
CASSIGGASYEQYF
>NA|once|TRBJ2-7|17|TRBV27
TGTGCCAGCAGCCCCGCCCTCTACGGGACTTCTTCCTACGAGCAGTACTTC
CASSPALYGTSSYEQYF
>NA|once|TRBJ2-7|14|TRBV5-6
TGTGCCAGCAGCTGGAGGGACGGCCTCTACGAGCAGTACTTC
CASSWRDGLYEQYF
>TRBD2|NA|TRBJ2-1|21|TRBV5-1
TGCGCCAGCAGCTTCTATAGATCCTGGCTAGCGGGACCGAGCTCCTACAATGAGCAGTTCTTC
CASSFYRSWLAGPSSYNEQFF
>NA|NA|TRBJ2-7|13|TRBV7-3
TGTGCCAGCAGCTTGTCACGCTCCTACGAGCAGTACTTC
CASSLSRSYEQYF
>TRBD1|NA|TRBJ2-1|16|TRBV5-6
TGTGCCAGCAGCTTGATGGGACAGGGGAACTTGGATGAGCAGTTCTTC
CASSLMGQGNLDEQFF
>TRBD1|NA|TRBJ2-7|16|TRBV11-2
TGTGCCAGCAGCTTAGGGGGACAGGGTAAACCCTACGAGCAGTACTTC
CASSLGGQGKPYEQYF
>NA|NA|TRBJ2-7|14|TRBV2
TGTGCCAGCAGTGACCCAAGGATGAGGGACGAGCAGTACTTC
CASSDPRMRDEQYF
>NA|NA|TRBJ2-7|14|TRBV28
TGTGCCAGCAGTTCCCCCCGACGCGTCTACGAGCAGTACTTC
CASSSPRRVYEQYF
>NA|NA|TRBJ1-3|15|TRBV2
TGTGCCAGCAGCCTAGACGGGGGGTTGGGAAACACCATATATTTT
CASSLDGGLGNTIYF
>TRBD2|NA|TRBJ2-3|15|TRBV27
TGTGCCAGCAGTTTATACGGGGGGGGCGCAGATACGCAGTATTTT
CASSLYGGGADTQYF
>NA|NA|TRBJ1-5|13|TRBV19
TGTGCCAGTAGCCTGTCAGGCCTGGGGCCCCAGCATTTT
CASSLSGLGPQHF
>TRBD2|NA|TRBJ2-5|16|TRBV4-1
TGCGCCAGCAGCCCGCTTAGCGGGAGGTCTTCAGAGACCCAGTACTTC
CASSPLSGRSSETQYF
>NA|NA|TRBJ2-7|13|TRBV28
TGTGCCAGCAGTCGGACAACCAGCTACGAGCAGTACTTC
CASSRTTSYEQYF
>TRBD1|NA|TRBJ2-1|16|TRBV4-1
TGCGCCAGCAGCCCCCGACAGGGAAGCTCCTACAATGAGCAGTTCTTC
CASSPRQGSSYNEQFF
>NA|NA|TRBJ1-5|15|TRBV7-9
TGTGCCAGCAGCTTAGTGGGGGGGCCGAACCAGCCCCAGCATTTT
CASSLVGGPNQPQHF
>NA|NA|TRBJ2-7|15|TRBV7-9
TGTGCCAGCAGCCGCTCGGAGGGCCCTAAGGGAGAGCAGTACTTC
CASSRSEGPKGEQYF
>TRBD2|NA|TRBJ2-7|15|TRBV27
TGTGCCAGCAGTCCAGCGGGATACACGTACTACGAGCAGTACTTC
CASSPAGYTYYEQYF
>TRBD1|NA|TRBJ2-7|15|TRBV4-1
TGCGCCAGCAGCCAAGGGACAGGGGGCGTATACGAGCAGTACTTC
CASSQGTGGVYEQYF
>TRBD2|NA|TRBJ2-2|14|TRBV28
TGTGCCAGCAGTTTAGCGGGAGGGCCCGGGGAGCTGTTTTTT
CASSLAGGPGELFF
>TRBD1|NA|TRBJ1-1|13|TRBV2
TGTGCCAGCACGACAGGGAAAAACACTGAAGCTTTCTTT
CASTTGKNTEAFF
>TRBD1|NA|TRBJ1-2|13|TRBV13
TGTGCCAGCAGCCACTGGACAGGAGATGGCTACACCTTC
CASSHWTGDGYTF
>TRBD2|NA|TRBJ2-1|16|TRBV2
TGTGCCAGCAGCCAAATAACTAGCGGGACCCCCTATGAGCAGTTCTTC
CASSQITSGTPYEQFF
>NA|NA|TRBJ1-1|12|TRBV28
TGTCTCATTCTCGGGCAAAACACTGAAGCTTTCTTT
CLILGQNTEAFF
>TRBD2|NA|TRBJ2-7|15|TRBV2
TGTGCCAGCAGTGAAGACAGCGGGAGTAGATACGAGCAGTACTTC
CASSEDSGSRYEQYF
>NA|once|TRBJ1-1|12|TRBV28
TGTGCTAGCTCTTGGAAGTGGACTGAAGCTTTCTTT
CASSWKWTEAFF
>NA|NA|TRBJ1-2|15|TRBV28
TGTGCCAGCAGTTTATCTGGGGGGTCTAACTATGGCTACACCTTC
CASSLSGGSNYGYTF
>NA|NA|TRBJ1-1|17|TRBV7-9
TGTGCCAGCGGGGATGAGACGGCGACCCCGATGAACACTGAAGCTTTCTTT
CASGDETATPMNTEAFF
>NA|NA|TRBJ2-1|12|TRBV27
TGTGCTACTCGGACAGTTTACAATGAGCAGTTCTTC
CATRTVYNEQFF
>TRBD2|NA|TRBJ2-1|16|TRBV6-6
TGTGCCAGCAGTGCCTCTAGCGGCCACTCCTACAATGAGCAGTTCTTC
CASSASSGHSYNEQFF
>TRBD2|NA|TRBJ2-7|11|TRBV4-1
TGTGCCAGCAGCCAAGCGGGGGAGCAGTACTTC
CASSQAGEQYF
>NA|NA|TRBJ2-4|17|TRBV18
TGTGCCAGCTCAAACTCCTACGGAGAGGAGGACCAAAACATTCAGTACTTC
CASSNSYGEEDQNIQYF
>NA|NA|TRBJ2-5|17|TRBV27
TGTGCCAGCAGTTCAGGATCGTTGGAACCGTACCAAGAGACCCAGTACTTC
CASSSGSLEPYQETQYF
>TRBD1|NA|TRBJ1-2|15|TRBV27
TGTGCCAGCAGTCCGGGGACAGGGGGACACTATGGCTACACCTTC
CASSPGTGGHYGYTF
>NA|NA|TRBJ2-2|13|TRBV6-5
TGTGCCAGCAGGGACTGGGGGACCGGGGAGCTGTTTTTT
CASRDWGTGELFF